This record looks at one TCR beta chain sequence and its context. Cohort assignment relied on participant-reported clinical history. These data are taken from a study of blood T cell repertoires in COVID-19. Turning to the study itself: From the United States, Italy and Spain came samples of acute and convalescent COVID-19. PBMCs, B-cell-depleted T cells, or T cells were the source of the cDNA or gDNA that made up the material.

CDR1 MDHEN and CDR2 SYDVKM come from the germline V gene. The CDR3 consists of 15 residues. Trimming shortened V by 4 bases and J by 7 bases, and 17 bases separated the two germline ends. Per the original data handling: The assay estimated nucleated cells by amplifying reference gene primers. The table came from immunoSEQ multiplex PCR; TCRdb's copy has only in-frame clones and leaves some out. V and J calls and clone size are those listed in that table; D and trimming were worked out from the DNA. The data contain about 220,000 clones, about 91% of them singletons. The receptor comes from a woman under 40 with acute COVID-19. The chain joins TRBV28 to TRBJ2-4; the D gene is possibly TRBD2 (5 bases). The sequencing input was PBMCs or T cells enriched from blood (not recorded which). The CDR3: CASSYFIRRVNIQYF. In nucleotides, the CDR3 is TGTGCCAGCAGTTACTTCATCCGGCGGGTGAACATTCAGTACTTC.